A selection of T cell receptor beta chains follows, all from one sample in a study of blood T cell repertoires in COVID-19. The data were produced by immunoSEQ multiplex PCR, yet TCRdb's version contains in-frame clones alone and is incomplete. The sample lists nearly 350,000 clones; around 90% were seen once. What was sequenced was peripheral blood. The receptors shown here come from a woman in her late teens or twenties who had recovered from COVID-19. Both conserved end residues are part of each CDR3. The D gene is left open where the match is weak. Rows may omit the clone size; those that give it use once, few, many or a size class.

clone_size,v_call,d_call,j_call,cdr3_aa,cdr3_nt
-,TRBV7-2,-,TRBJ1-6,CASSPLGGGNSPLHF,TGTGCCAGCAGCCCCCTAGGGGGGGGCAATTCACCCCTCCACTTT
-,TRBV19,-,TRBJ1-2,CASSMGPTGYYGYTF,TGTGCCAGTAGTATGGGGCCGACAGGATACTATGGCTACACCTTC
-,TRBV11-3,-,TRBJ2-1,CASSLPAFSYNEQFF,TGTGCCAGCAGCTTACCAGCGTTCTCCTACAATGAGCAGTTCTTC
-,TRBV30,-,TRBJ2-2,CAWSVPRERSTGELFF,TGTGCCTGGAGTGTACCCCGGGAGAGGAGCACCGGGGAGCTGTTTTTT
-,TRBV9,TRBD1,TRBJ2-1,CASSPDRASYNEQFF,TGTGCCAGCAGCCCAGACAGGGCCTCCTACAATGAGCAGTTCTTC
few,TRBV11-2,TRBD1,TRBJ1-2,CASSAEQGGNYGYTF,TGTGCCAGCAGCGCAGAACAGGGGGGAAACTATGGCTACACCTTC
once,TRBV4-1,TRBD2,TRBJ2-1,CASSQSGRVYNEQFF,TGCGCCAGCAGCCAGAGCGGGAGGGTATACAATGAGCAGTTCTTC
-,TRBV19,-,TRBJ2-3,CASSTRQAGTDTQYF,TGTGCCAGTAGTACCCGACAGGCTGGCACAGATACGCAGTATTTT
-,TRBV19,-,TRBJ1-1,CASSIADRNTEAFF,TGTGCCAGTAGTATAGCGGACAGAAACACTGAAGCTTTCTTT
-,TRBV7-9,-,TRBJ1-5,CASSFGGPQPQHF,TGTGCCAGCAGCTTCGGGGGGCCTCAGCCCCAGCATTTT
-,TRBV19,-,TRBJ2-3,CASSMGLGPDTQYF,TGTGCCAGTAGTATGGGACTGGGGCCCGATACGCAGTATTTT
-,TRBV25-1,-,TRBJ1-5,CASSEARGGNQPQHF,TGTGCCAGCAGTGAGGCCAGGGGAGGCAATCAGCCCCAGCATTTT
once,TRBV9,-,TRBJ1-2,CASSVGGSTMVGYTF,TGTGCCAGCAGCGTAGGCGGCAGTACTATGGTTGGCTACACCTTC
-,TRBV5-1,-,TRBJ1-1,CASSPTQGNTEAFF,TGCGCCAGCAGCCCGACCCAGGGGAACACTGAAGCTTTCTTT
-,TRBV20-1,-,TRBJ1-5,CSASDGGQPQHF,TGCAGTGCTAGTGACGGGGGACAGCCCCAGCATTTT
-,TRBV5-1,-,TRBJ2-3,CASSLNGISTDTQYF,TGCGCCAGCAGCTTGAATGGCATAAGCACAGATACGCAGTATTTT
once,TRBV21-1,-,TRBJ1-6,CASSDRQGLSSYNSPLHF,TGTGCCAGCAGCGACCGACAGGGGCTTAGCTCCTATAATTCACCCCTCCACTTT
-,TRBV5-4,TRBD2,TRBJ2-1,CASSRGGVTRNEQFF,TGTGCCAGCAGTCGGGGGGGTGTGACCCGCAATGAGCAGTTCTTC
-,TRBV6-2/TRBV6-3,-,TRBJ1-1,CASSQVSEAFF,TGTGCCAGCAGTCAGGTATCTGAAGCTTTCTTT
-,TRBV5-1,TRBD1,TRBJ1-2,CASSLDRGQGGNGYTF,TGCGCCAGCAGCTTGGACCGGGGACAGGGTGGGAACGGCTACACCTTC
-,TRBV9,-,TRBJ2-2,CASSVVGGNTGELFF,TGTGCCAGCAGCGTAGTTGGCGGGAACACCGGGGAGCTGTTTTTT
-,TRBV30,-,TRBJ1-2,CAWSQGNYGYTF,TGTGCCTGGAGTCAGGGCAACTATGGCTACACCTTC
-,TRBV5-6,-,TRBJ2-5,CASSSRGREETQYF,TGTGCCAGCAGCTCGAGGGGGAGAGAAGAGACCCAGTACTTC
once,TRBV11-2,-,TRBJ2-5,CASSLTLIGQGGETQYF,TGTGCCAGCAGCCTAACGTTGATAGGTCAGGGGGGAGAGACCCAGTACTTC
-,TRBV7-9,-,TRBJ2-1,CASSLAGSNEQFF,TGTGCCAGCAGCTTAGCTGGCTCCAATGAGCAGTTCTTC
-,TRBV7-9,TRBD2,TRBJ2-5,CASSLVAGGETQYF,TGTGCCAGCAGCTTAGTTGCGGGAGGGGAGACCCAGTACTTC
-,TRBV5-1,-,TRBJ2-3,CASSAGQKTDTQYF,TGCGCCAGCAGCGCGGGACAGAAGACAGATACGCAGTATTTT
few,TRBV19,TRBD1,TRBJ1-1,CASSARQGVRTEAFF,TGTGCCAGTAGTGCCAGACAGGGGGTCAGGACTGAAGCTTTCTTT
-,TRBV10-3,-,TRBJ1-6,CAIATGQRYSPLHF,TGTGCCATTGCCACAGGACAGAGATATTCACCCCTCCACTTT
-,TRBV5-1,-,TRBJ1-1,CASSLAGQNTEAFF,TGCGCCAGCAGCTTGGCTGGGCAGAACACTGAAGCTTTCTTT
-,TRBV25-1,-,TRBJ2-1,CASSPGTSLSDEQFF,TGTGCCAGCAGTCCCGGGACTTCTCTCTCAGATGAGCAGTTCTTC
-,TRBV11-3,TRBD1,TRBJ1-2,CASSLGQDGYTF,TGTGCCAGCAGCCTCGGACAGGATGGCTACACCTTC
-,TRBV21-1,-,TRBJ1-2,CASSIGQGVAYGYTF,TGTGCCAGCAGCATTGGACAGGGAGTGGCCTATGGCTACACCTTC
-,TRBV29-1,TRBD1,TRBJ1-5,CSVETGPGLPQHF,TGCAGCGTCGAGACAGGGCCCGGGTTGCCCCAGCATTTT
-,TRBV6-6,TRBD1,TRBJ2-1,CASSLQGGDFPNEQFF,TGTGCCAGCAGCCTACAGGGGGGCGATTTCCCCAATGAGCAGTTCTTC
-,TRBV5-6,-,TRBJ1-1,CASSHIGGTEAFF,TGTGCCAGCAGCCACATCGGGGGCACTGAAGCTTTCTTT
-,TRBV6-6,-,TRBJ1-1,CASSSTGHPNTEAFF,TGTGCCAGCAGTTCCACAGGACACCCGAACACTGAAGCTTTCTTT
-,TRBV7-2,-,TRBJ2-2,CASSLDGGGELFF,TGTGCCAGCAGCTTAGATGGCGGCGGGGAGCTGTTTTTT
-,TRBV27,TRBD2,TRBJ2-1,CASSPRTSGSRHEQFF,TGTGCCAGCAGTCCCAGGACTAGCGGGAGTAGGCATGAGCAGTTCTTC
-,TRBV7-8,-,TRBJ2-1,CASSLARGRNSYNEQFF,TGTGCCAGCAGCTTAGCAAGAGGGCGGAACTCCTACAATGAGCAGTTCTTC
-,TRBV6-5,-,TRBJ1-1,CASSYGGMGTEAFF,TGTGCCAGCAGTTATGGGGGGATGGGCACTGAAGCTTTCTTT
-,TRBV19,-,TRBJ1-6,CASSIEEGSTYNSPLHF,TGTGCCAGTAGTATAGAAGAGGGATCTACCTATAATTCACCCCTCCACTTT